This TCR beta chain was identified in a study of T cell responses to AZD1222 COVID-19 vaccine (TCRdb year 2021). General notes on the study: A total of over 230 trial participants underwent TCR sequencing, of whom under 220 had received two doses of AZD1222 and 26 had received two doses of the MenACWY control vaccine. Trial participants were enrolled by age into 18-55, 56-69 and 70-plus year subgroups, with approximately 150, 30 and 60 TCR-sequenced participants respectively.

Study-level results and caveats: Conclusions about previously exposed vaccinees are limited, since just 6 or 7 AZD1222 recipients were seropositive for SARS-CoV-2 at baseline. Reportedly, almost half of the unique spike-specific TCRs recognized epitopes lying outside the regions that are mutated in the B.1.351 and B.1.1.7 variants. The whole spike protein was spanned by vaccine-associated CD4 TCRs, and dominant responses were seen in regions 160-218 and 743-854. After two AZD1222 doses, spike-specific TCR breadth and depth were significantly higher than at day 0 and than in MenACWY recipients. Participants were mostly white British, with more females than males. The authors suggested clonal diversity may have been underestimated. The 56-69-year group was small, and its depth increase did not reach significance, likely because of low power. No day 14 peak-response samples were available, so repertoires were characterized only after the peak T cell response.

Explained via the paper, the time point label denotes: baseline before first vaccination. Explained via the paper, the treatment or condition label denotes: meningococcal conjugate vaccine given as trial control. Samples from vaccinated people were obtained from the UK trials COV001 and COV002, which included a single-blind randomized controlled phase 2/3 trial of AZD1222 (ChAdOx1 nCoV-19) in healthy adults. For TCRbeta chain sequencing, PBMC samples from trial participants were taken at day 0 and at day 28 after the second dose. This clone is a singleton in its sample. Its antigen is unknown. The sample holds no much larger clone one base away, and base qualities are not on file. The CDR3 runs 15 residues from the cysteine to the phenylalanine. The read is trimmed to its CDR3 DNA, 45 bases read in frame from base 1. V drops 0 bases and J drops 5 bases, leaving 14 bases in between. The germline V gene yields SGDLS for CDR1 and YYNGEE for CDR2.

The CDR3 regions of human TCRbeta chains were analyzed by immunosequencing. The paper's processing steps were these. Repertoire TCRs were checked for matches against a reference library of SARS-CoV-2-specific TCRs that had been generated using the MIRA antigen-specificity platform. Breadth was defined as the fraction of unique TCRs that were SARS-CoV-2-associated, and depth was defined as the fraction of total T cells that were SARS-CoV-2-associated. Using the MIRA data, each spike-specific TCR was mapped to the spike region that the TCR reacts to and placed in a CD4 or CD8 class. Log10-transformed breadth and depth values were compared by one-way ANOVA with Sidak's multiple comparisons tests. TCRdb holds this immuneACCESS table with in-frame rearrangements only. Some clones are missing; in checked studies, unresolved V genes explain under half, and the rest has no known cause. The V and J calls and clone size were taken over from that table, and D and trimming were inferred from the DNA. The sample includes some 150,000 clones, with 82% observed a single time. The ten largest make up 3.5% to 5% of the sample.

The sample in question was peripheral blood, obtained on day 0 of MenACWY control vaccination. This sequence was found in an adult in good health. The rearranged chain carries TRBV9 and TRBJ2-5; the best D guess is TRBD1, with 6 bases matching. The DNA sequence is as follows: TGTGCCAGCAGCGTAGAGGGTAACAGGGTGGAGACCCAGTACTTC. Its protein product is CASSVEGNRVETQYF. Extended through the reference TRBV9 and TRBJ2-5 proteins, this CDR3 yields the full variable domain: DSGVTQTPKHLITATGQRVTLRCSPRSGDLSVYWYQQSLDQGLQFLIQYYNGEERAKGNILERFSAQQFPDLHSELNLSSLELGDSALYFCASSVEGNRVETQYFGPGTRLLVL.